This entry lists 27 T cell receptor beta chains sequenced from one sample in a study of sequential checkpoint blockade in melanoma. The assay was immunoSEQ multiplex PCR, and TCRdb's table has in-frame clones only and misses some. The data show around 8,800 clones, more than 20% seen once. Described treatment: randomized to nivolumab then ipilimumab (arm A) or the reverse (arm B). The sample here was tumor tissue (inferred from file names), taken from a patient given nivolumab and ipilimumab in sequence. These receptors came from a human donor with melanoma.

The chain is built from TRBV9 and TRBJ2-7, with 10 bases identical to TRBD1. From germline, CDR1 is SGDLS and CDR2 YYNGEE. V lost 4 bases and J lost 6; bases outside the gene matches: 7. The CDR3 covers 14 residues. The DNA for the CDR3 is TGTGCCAGCAGCCCGACAGGGGGCCATGGCGAGCAGTACTTC. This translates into CASSPTGGHGEQYF.

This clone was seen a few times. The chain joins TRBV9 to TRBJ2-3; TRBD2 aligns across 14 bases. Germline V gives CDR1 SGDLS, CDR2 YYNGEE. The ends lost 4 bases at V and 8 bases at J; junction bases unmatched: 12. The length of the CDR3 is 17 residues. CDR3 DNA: TGTGCCAGCAGCTTTTCTCCCGGGACTAGCGGGAGTAGTACGCAGTATTTT. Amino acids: CASSFSPGTSGSSTQYF.

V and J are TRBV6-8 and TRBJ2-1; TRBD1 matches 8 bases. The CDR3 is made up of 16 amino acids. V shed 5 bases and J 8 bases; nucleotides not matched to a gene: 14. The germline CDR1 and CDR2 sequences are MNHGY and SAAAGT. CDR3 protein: CASSEGEDRDFDEQFF. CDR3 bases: TGTGCCAGCAGTGAGGGAGAGGACAGGGATTTTGATGAGCAGTTCTTC.

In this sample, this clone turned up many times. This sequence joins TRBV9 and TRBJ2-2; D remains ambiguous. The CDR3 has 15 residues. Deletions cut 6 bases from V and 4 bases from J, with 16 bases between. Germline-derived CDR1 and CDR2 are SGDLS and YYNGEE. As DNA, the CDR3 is TGTGCCAGCAACCCGAGGACGGAACCCACCGGGGAGCTGTTTTTT. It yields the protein CASNPRTEPTGELFF.

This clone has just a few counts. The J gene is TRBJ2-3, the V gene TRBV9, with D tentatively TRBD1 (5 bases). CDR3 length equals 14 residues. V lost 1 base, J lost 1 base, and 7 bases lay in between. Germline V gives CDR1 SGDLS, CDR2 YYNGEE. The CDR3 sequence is CASSVQGGTDTQYF. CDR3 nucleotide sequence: TGTGCCAGCAGCGTACAGGGCGGCACAGATACGCAGTATTTT. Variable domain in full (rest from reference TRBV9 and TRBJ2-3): DSGVTQTPKHLITATGQRVTLRCSPRSGDLSVYWYQQSLDQGLQFLIQYYNGEERAKGNILERFSAQQFPDLHSELNLSSLELGDSALYFCASSVQGGTDTQYFGPGTRLTVL.

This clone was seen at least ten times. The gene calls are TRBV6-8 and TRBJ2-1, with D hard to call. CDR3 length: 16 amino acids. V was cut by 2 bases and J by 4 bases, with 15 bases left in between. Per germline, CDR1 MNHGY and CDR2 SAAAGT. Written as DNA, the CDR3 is TGTGCCAGCAGTTACCCCGTATATCCGTTTTACAATGAGCAGTTCTTC. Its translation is CASSYPVYPFYNEQFF.

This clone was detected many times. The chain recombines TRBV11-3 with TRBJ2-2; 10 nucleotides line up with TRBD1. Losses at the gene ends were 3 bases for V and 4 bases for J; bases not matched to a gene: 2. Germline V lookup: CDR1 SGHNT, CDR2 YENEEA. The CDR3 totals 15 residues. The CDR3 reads CASSLTGGGTGELFF. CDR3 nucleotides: TGTGCCAGCAGCTTGACAGGGGGCGGCACCGGGGAGCTGTTTTTT.

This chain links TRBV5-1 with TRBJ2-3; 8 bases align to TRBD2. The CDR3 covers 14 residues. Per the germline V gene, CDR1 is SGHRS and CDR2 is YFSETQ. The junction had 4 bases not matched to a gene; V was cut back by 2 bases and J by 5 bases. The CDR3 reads CASSFSSGQDTQYF. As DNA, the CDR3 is TGCGCCAGCAGCTTCTCTAGCGGGCAAGATACGCAGTATTTT.

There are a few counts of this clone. CDR3 coding DNA: TGTGCCAGCAGCTTGGGTCGGGGAAACCTCTATGGCTACACCTTC. This translates into CASSLGRGNLYGYTF. J is TRBJ1-2 and V is TRBV7-7; D gene ambiguous. Germline CDR1 is SSHAT and CDR2 is FNYEAQ (reference sequence). V lost 3 bases and J 4 bases, leaving 15 bases between the germline ends. The CDR3 is 15 residues long.

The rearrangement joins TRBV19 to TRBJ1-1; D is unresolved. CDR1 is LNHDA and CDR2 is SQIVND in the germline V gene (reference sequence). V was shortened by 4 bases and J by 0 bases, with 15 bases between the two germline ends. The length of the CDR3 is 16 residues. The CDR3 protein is CASSTRRGYMNTEAFF. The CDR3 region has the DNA TGTGCCAGTAGTACCCGGCGAGGTTACATGAACACTGAAGCTTTCTTT. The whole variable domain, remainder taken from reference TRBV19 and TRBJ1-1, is DGGITQSPKYLFRKEGQNVTLSCEQNLNHDAMYWYRQDPGQGLRLIYYSQIVNDFQKGDIAEGYSVSREKKESFPLTVTSAQKNPTAFYLCASSTRRGYMNTEAFFGQGTRLTVV.

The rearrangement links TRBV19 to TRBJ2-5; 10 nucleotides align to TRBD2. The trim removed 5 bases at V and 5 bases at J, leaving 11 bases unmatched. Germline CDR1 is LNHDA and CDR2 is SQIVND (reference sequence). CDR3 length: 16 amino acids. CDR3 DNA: TGTGCCAGTAGTCTTGGGGCAGCGGGAGGGTGGGAGACCCAGTACTTC. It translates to CASSLGAAGGWETQYF.

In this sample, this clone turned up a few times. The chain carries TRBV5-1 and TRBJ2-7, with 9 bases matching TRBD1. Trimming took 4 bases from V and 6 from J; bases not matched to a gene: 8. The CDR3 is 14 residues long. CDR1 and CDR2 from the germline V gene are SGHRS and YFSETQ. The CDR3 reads CASSPTGGSGEQYF. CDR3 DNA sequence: TGCGCCAGCAGCCCTACAGGGGGCTCCGGCGAGCAGTACTTC.

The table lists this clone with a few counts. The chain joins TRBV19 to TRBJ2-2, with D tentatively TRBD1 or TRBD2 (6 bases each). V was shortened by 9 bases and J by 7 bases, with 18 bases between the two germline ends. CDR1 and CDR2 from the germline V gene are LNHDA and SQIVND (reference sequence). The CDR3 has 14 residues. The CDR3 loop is CASSRGARGGELFF. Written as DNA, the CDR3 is TGTGCCAGCTCTAGGGGGGCGAGGGGCGGGGAGCTGTTTTTT.

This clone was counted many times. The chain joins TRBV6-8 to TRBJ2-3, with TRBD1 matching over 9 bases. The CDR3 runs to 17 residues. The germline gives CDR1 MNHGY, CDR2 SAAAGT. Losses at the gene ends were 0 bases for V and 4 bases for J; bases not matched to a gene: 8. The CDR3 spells CASSYSVGTGSADTQYF. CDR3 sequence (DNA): TGTGCCAGCAGTTACTCGGTTGGGACAGGGTCGGCAGATACGCAGTATTTT.

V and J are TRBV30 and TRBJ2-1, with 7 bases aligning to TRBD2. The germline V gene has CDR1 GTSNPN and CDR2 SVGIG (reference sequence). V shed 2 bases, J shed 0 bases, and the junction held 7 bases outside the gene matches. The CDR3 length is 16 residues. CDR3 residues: CAWSKVGGSSYNEQFF. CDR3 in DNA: TGTGCCTGGAGTAAAGTCGGCGGGAGCTCCTACAATGAGCAGTTCTTC.

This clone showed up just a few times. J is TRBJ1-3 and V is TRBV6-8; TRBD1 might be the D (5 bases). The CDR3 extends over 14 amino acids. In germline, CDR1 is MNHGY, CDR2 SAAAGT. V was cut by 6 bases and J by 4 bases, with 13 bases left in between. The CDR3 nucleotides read TGTGCCAGCAGCTGGGGGGGAGGAGGAAACACCATATATTTT. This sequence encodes CASSWGGGGNTIYF.

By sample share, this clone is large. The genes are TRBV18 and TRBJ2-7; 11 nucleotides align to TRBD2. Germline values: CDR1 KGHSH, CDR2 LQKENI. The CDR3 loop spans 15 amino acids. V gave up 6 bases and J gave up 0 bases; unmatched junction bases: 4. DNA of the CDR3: TGTGCCAGCTCCCCTAGCGGGAGGAGCTCCTACGAGCAGTACTTC. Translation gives CASSPSGRSSYEQYF. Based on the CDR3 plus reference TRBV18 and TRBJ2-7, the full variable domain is NAGVMQNPRHLVRRRGQEARLRCSPMKGHSHVYWYRQLPEEGLKFMVYLQKENIIDESGMPKERFSAEFPKEGPSILRIQQVVRGDSAAYFCASSPSGRSSYEQYFGPGTRLTVT.

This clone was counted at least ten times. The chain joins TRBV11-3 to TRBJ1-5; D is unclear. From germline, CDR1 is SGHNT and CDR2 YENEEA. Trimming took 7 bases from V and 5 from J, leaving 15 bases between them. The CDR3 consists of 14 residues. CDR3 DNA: TGTGCCAGCACCCTCCATGGGTTCGATCAGCCCCAGCATTTT. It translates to CASTLHGFDQPQHF.

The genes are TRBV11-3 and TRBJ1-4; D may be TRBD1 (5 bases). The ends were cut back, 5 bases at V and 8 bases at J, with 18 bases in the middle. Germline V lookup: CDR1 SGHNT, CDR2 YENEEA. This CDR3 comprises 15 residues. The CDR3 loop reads CASSPPGQVDEKLFF. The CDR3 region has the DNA TGTGCCAGCAGCCCTCCAGGGCAGGTCGACGAAAAACTGTTTTTT.

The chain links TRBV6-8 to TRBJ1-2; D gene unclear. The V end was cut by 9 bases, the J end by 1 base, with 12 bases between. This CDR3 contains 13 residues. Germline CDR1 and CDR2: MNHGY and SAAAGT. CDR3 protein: CASGGRINYGYTF. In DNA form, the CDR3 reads TGTGCCAGTGGAGGACGGATTAACTATGGCTACACCTTC.

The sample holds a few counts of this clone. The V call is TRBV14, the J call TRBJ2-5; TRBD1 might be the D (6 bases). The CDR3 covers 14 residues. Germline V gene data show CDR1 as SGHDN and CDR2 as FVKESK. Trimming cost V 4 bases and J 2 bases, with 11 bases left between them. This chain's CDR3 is CASSLNRAQETQYF. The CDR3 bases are TGTGCCAGCAGCCTCAACAGGGCTCAAGAGACCCAGTACTTC. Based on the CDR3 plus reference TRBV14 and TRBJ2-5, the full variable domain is EAGVTQFPSHSVIEKGQTVTLRCDPISGHDNLYWYRRVMGKEIKFLLHFVKESKQDESGMPNNRFLAERTGGTYSTLKVQPAELEDSGVYFCASSLNRAQETQYFGPGTRLLVL.

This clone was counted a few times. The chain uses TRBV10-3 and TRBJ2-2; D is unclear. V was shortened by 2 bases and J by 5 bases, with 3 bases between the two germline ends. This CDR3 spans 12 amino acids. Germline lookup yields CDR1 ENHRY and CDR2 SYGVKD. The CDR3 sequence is CAISEQTGELFF. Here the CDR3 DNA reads TGTGCCATCAGTGAGCAGACCGGGGAGCTGTTTTTT.

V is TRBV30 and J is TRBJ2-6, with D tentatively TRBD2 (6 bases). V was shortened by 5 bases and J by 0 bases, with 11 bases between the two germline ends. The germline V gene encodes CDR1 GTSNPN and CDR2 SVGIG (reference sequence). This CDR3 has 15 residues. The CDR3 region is CAWGTRGSGANVLTF. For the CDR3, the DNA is TGTGCCTGGGGGACTCGCGGCTCTGGGGCCAACGTCCTGACTTTC.

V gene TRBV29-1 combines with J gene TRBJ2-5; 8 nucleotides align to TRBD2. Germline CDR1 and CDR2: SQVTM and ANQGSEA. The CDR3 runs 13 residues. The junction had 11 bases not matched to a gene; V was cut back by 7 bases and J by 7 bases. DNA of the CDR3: TGCAGCGCTGCGGGAGCGGGGGAGGGGACCCAGTACTTC. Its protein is CSAAGAGEGTQYF.

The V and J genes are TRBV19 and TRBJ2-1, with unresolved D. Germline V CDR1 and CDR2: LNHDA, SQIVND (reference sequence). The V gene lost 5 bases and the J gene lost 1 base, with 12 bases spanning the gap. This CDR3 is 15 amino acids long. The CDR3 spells CASSPVHRSYNEQFF. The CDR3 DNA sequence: TGTGCCAGTAGTCCTGTTCATCGGTCCTACAATGAGCAGTTCTTC.

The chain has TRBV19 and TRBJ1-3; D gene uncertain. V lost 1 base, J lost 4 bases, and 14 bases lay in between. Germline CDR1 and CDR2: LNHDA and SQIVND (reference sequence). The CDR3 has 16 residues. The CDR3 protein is CASSIGRRAAGNTIYF. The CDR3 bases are TGTGCCAGTAGTATAGGCCGGAGGGCTGCGGGAAACACCATATATTTT.

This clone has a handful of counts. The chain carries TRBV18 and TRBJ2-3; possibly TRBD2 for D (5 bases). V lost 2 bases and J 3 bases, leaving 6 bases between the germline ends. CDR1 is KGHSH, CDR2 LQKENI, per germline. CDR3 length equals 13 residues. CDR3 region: CASSPVATDTQYF. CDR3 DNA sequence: TGTGCCAGCTCACCAGTAGCGACAGATACGCAGTATTTT.